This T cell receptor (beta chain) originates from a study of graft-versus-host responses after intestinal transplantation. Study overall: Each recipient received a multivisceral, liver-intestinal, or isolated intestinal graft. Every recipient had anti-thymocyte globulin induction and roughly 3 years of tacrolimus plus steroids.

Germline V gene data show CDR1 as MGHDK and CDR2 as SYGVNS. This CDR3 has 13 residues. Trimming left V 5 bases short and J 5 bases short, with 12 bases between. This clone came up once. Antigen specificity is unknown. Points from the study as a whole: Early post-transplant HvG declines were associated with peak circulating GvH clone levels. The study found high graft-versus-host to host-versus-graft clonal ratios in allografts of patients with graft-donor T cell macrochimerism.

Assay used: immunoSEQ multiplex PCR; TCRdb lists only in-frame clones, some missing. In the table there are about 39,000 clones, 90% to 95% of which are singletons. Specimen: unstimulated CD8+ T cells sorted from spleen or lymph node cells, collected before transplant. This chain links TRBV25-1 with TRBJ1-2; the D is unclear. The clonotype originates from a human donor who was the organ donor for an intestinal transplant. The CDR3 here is CASSSTGGYGYTF. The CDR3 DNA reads TGTGCCAGCAGTTCCACGGGAGGTTATGGCTACACCTTC.